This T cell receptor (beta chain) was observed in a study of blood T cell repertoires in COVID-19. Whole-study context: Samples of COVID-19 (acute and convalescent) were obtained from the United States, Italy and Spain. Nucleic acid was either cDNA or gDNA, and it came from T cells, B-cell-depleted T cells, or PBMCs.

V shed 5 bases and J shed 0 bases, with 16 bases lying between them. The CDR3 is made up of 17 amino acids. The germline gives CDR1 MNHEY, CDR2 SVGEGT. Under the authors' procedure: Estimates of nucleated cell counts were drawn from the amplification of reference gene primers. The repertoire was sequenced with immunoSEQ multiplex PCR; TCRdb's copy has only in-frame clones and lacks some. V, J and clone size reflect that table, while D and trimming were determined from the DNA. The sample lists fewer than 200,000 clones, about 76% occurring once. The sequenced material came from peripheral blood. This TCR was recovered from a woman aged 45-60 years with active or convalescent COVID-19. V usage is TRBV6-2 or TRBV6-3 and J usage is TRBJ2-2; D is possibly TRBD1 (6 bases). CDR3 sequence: CASSELQGITNTGELFF. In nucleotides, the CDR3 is TGTGCCAGCAGTGAGCTACAGGGAATTACGAACACCGGGGAGCTGTTTTTT.